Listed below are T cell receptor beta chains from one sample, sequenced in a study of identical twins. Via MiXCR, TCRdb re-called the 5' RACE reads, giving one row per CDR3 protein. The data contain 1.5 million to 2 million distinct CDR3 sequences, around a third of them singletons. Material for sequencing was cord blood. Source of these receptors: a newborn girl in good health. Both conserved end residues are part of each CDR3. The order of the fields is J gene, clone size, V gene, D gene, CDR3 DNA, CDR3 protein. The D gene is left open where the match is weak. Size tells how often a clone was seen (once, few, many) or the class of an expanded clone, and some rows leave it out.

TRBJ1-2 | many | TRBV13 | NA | TGTGCCAGCAGCTTACTTCCCGTAAACTATGGCTACACCTTC | CASSLLPVNYGYTF
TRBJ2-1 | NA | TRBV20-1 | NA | TGCAGTGTAAGCGGCGGAGAGCTTTACAATGAGCAGTTCTTC | CSVSGGELYNEQFF
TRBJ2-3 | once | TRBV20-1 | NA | TGCAGTGCTAGATCTACAATGGGAGCAGATACGCAGTATTTT | CSARSTMGADTQYF
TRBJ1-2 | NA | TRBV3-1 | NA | TGTGCCAGCAGCCAACAAACGACGGACGGGCGATTCTATGGCTACACCTTC | CASSQQTTDGRFYGYTF
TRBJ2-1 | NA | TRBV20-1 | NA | TGCAGTGCTAGAGGGTATAGGGCCAATGAGCAGTTCTTC | CSARGYRANEQFF
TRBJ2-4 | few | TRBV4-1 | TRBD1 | TGCGCCAGCAGCCAAGGGGCCAGGGGGCTCGCCAAAAACATTCAGTACTTC | CASSQGARGLAKNIQYF
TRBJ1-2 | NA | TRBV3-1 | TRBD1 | TGTGCCAGCAGCCCCGTCCCGCATTACAGGGGAATCTATGGCTACACCTTC | CASSPVPHYRGIYGYTF
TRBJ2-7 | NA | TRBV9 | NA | TGTGCCAGCAGCCCACTGGGGACGGTCTCCTACGAGCAGTACTTC | CASSPLGTVSYEQYF
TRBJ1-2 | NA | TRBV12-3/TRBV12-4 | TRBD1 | TGTGCCAGCACCGCGACAGGGAACTATGGCTACACCTTC | CASTATGNYGYTF
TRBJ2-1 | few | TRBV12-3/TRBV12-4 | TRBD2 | TGTGCCAGCAGTCCCAGGACTAGAAGAGGCAATGAGCAGTTCTTC | CASSPRTRRGNEQFF
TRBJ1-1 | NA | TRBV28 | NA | TGTGCCAGCAGTTTTCGAGGGGTGAACTCTGAAGCTTTCTTT | CASSFRGVNSEAFF
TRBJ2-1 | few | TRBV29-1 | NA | TGCAGCGTGACTAGGAGCTCCTACAATGAGCAGTTCTTC | CSVTRSSYNEQFF
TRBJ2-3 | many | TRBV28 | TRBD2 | TGTGCCAGCAGCCCGGCTAGCGGGTTGCCTAGCACAGATACGCAGTATTTT | CASSPASGLPSTDTQYF
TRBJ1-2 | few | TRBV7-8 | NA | TGTGCCAGCAGCCCCCGTATACGGGACTATGGCTACACCTTC | CASSPRIRDYGYTF
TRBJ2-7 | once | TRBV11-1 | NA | TGTGCCGGCAGCCGTACCTACGAGCAGTACTTC | CAGSRTYEQYF
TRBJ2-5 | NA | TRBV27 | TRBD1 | TGTGCCAGCAGTAGAGAGTGGGACAGACAAGAGACCCAGTACTTC | CASSREWDRQETQYF
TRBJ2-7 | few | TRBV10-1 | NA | TGCGCCACCCTAAGCTACGAGCAGTACTTC | CATLSYEQYF
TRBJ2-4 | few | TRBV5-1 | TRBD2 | TGCGCCAGCAGCTTGAGAGCTAGCGGGGGGAACATTCAGTACTTC | CASSLRASGGNIQYF
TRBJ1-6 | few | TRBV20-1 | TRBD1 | TGCAGTGCTAGGGCCCCAAACAGGGGGGATAATTCACCCCTCCACTTT | CSARAPNRGDNSPLHF
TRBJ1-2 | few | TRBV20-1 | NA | TGCAGTGCTACCGGGTTATACTATGGCTACACCTTC | CSATGLYYGYTF
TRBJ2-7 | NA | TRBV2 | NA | TGTGCCAGCAGAGGGACACCTAACTCCTACGAGCAGTACTTC | CASRGTPNSYEQYF
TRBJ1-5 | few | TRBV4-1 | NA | TGCGCCAGCAGCCAAGGGGCCACGGCAGTCAATCAGCCCCAGCATTTT | CASSQGATAVNQPQHF
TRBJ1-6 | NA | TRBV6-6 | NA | TGTGCCAGCAGTTACCTCGGGAGCTCCTATAATTCACCCCTCCACTTT | CASSYLGSSYNSPLHF
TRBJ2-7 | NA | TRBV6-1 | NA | TGTGCCAGCAGTGAAGAAGACTACGAGCAGTACTTC | CASSEEDYEQYF
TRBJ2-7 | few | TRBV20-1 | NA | TGCAGTGCTAGAGAGGACACCACCTACGAGCAGTACTTC | CSAREDTTYEQYF
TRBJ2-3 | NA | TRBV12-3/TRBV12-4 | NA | TGTGCCAGCAGTTTACTCTGGAGCGCCACAGATACGCAGTATTTT | CASSLLWSATDTQYF
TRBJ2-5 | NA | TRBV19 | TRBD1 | TGTGCCAGTAGTATACAGGGGGCGAATGAGCAGTACTTC | CASSIQGANEQYF
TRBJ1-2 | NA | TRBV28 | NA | TGTGCCAGCCGGTGGGTGAGGGAAGTGGATGGCTACACCTTC | CASRWVREVDGYTF
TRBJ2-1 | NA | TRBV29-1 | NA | TGCAGCGTTGGTTATGGCGGGTGTTCCAGGAATGAGCAGTTCTTC | CSVGYGGCSRNEQFF
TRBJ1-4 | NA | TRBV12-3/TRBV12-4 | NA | TGTGCCAGCAGGTTTTTGGGTGCAACTAATGAAAAACTGTTTTTT | CASRFLGATNEKLFF
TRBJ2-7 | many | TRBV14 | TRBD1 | TGTGCCAGCAGCCAGCGATTACCGGGACAGGCTGTCTACGAGCAGTACTTC | CASSQRLPGQAVYEQYF
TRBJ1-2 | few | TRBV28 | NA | TGTGCCAGCAGCATCCCGGGACAAGCTATTTCTGGCTACACCTTC | CASSIPGQAISGYTF
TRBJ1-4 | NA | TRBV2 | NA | TGTGCCAGCAGGGCGGGTGAAAAACTGTTTTTT | CASRAGEKLFF
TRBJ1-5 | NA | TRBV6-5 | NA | TGTGCCAGCAGTTCCCGACAGGTCCACCAGCCCCAGCATTTT | CASSSRQVHQPQHF
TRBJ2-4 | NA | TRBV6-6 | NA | TGTGCCAGCAGTTACTCGGTAGGGGACGGCAAAAACATTCAGTACTTC | CASSYSVGDGKNIQYF
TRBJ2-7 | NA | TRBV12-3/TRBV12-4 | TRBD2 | TGTGCCAGCAGTTTAGCGCGGGGGAGCATTGGCGAGCAGTACTTC | CASSLARGSIGEQYF
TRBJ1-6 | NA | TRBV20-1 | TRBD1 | TGCAGTGCTAGAGACCCCGGACAGGGACGAGGGAATTCACCCCTCCACTTT | CSARDPGQGRGNSPLHF
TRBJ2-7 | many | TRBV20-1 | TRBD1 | TGCAGTGCTAGAGGCTACGACAGGGGGACCTACGAGCAGTACTTC | CSARGYDRGTYEQYF
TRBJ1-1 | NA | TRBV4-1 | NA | TGCGCCAGCAGCCAGGCTGCCCCGTTCGACACTGAAGCTTTCTTT | CASSQAAPFDTEAFF
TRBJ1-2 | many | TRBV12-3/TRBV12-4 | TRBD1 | TGTGCCAGCAGTCAGAGGGACAGGCCATATGGCTACACCTTC | CASSQRDRPYGYTF
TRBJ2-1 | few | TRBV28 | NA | TGTGCCACCAACATCGTCGGGCAGGGCAATAGTGAGCAGTTCTTC | CATNIVGQGNSEQFF
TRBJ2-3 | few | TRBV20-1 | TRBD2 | TGCAGTGCTAGAGATCAACGACTAGCCGATACGCAGTATTTT | CSARDQRLADTQYF